The text below deals with one T cell receptor (beta chain). The CDR3 runs to 13 residues. V dropped 0 bases and J dropped 4 bases, with 7 bases sitting between them. Germline assignment: CDR1 SGHRS and CDR2 YFSETQ. Generated by immunoSEQ multiplex PCR, the TCRdb table keeps only in-frame clones and is missing some. The table includes some 25,000 clones, about 85% detected once. This sample is drawn from a study of tumor-infiltrating T cells and Merkel cell polyomavirus. At the level of the study: The T cells studied were CD8+ and recognized the Merkel cell polyomavirus KLL epitope.

Immunohistochemistry showed robust Merkel cell polyomavirus Large T antigen staining in every patient's tumor. Material: lymph node tissue. The sequence came from a man between 50 and 59 years old with Merkel cell carcinoma. V usage is TRBV5-1 and J usage is TRBJ1-2, with D unclear. The CDR3 DNA reads as TGCGCCAGCAGCTTGGGCCAGTCCTATGGCTACACCTTC. As protein: CASSLGQSYGYTF.